Detailed here is one T cell receptor beta chain. What it recognizes is unknown. Repertoires were generated with immunoSEQ multiplex PCR, while TCRdb's copy carries only in-frame clones and drops some. The sample lists fewer than 70,000 clones; 65% to 90% were seen once. The CDR3 sequence is 15 residues long. V lost 2 bases, J lost 4 bases, and 14 bases lay in between. CDR1 and CDR2 (germline): MNHEY, SVGAGI. The data originate from a study of OX40 agonist ivuxolimab in advanced cancers. For the study at large: Checkpoint inhibitors had been given previously to approximately 40% of patients. Broader study findings: Antigens targeted by the expanded peripheral T cells were not determined.

The sequence derives from an adult with an advanced solid tumor such as melanoma, head and neck, liver or kidney cancer. The material was CD4+ or CD8+ T cells sorted from blood, obtained in a trial of the OX40 agonist ivuxolimab. The chain recombines TRBV6-5 with TRBJ1-2; D gene uncertain. CDR3 in amino acids: CASSYAHPPAYGYTF. CDR3 bases: TGTGCCAGCAGTTACGCCCACCCCCCCGCCTATGGCTACACCTTC.